This passage covers 3 T cell receptor beta chains from one sample sequenced in a study of T-cell reconstitution after alpha-beta-depleted transplantation in children. Unique molecular identifiers tagged the TCRbeta library. TCRdb redid the calling of the PCR reads with MiXCR, one entry per CDR3 protein. This table holds 260,000 or so distinct CDR3 sequences, about 12% found once. The sample here was PBMCs from the stem cell graft donor, taken from the stem cell graft. These receptors originate from a human donor who donated a stem cell graft to a child with acute lymphoblastic leukemia.

This clonotype appeared many times. The genes are TRBV7-9 and TRBJ2-1; weak D call: TRBD1 (5 bases). CDR1 SEHNR and CDR2 FQNEAQ come from the germline V gene (reference sequence). The length of the CDR3 is 14 residues. Trimming left V 8 bases short and J 9 bases short, with 20 bases between. CDR3 sequence reads: CASGPGAQRGEQFF. CDR3 coding DNA: TGTGCCAGCGGCCCTGGGGCCCAAAGGGGTGAGCAGTTCTTC.

The chain employs TRBV5-1 and TRBJ2-4, with a possible D match to TRBD2 (6 bases). Germline V gene sequence: CDR1 SGHRS, CDR2 YFSETQ. V was trimmed by 4 bases and J by 2 bases, leaving 13 bases between them. The CDR3 runs to 15 residues. The DNA for the CDR3 is TGCGCCAGCAGCCAACAGGAGGGTTCCAAAAACATTCAGTACTTC. This codes for CASSQQEGSKNIQYF.

This clonotype was recorded many times. The V gene is TRBV9, the J gene TRBJ2-7, with D unresolved. Trimming pared 0 bases from V and 0 bases from J, leaving 7 bases between. This CDR3 is built from 14 residues. The germline V gene encodes CDR1 SGDLS and CDR2 YYNGEE. CDR3 loop: CASSVAQDSYEQYF. The CDR3 nucleotides are TGTGCCAGCAGCGTAGCTCAGGACTCCTACGAGCAGTACTTC.